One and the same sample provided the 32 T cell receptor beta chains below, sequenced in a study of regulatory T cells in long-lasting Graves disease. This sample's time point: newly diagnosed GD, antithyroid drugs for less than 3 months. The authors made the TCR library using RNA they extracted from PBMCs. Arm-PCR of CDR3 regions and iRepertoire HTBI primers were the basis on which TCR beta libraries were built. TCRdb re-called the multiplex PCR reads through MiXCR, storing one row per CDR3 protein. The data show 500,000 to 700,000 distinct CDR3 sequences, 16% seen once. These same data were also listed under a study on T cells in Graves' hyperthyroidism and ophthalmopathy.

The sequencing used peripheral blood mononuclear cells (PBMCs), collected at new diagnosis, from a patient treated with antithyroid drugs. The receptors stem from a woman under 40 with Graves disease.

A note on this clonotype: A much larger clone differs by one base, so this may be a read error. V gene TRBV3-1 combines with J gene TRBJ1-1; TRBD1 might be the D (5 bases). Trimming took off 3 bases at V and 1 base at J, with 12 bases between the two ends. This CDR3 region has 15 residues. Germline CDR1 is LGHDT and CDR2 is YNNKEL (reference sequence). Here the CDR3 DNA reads TGTGCCAGCAGCCAGATGCCCGGGGGGAACACTGAAGCTTTCTTT. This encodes CASSQMPGGNTEAFF.

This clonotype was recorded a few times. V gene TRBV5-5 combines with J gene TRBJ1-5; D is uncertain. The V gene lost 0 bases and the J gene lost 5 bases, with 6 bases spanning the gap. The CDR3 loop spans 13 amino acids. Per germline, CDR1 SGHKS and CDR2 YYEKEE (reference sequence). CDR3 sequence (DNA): TGTGCCAGCAGCTTGGAGAGGTATCAGCCCCAGCATTTT. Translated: CASSLERYQPQHF.

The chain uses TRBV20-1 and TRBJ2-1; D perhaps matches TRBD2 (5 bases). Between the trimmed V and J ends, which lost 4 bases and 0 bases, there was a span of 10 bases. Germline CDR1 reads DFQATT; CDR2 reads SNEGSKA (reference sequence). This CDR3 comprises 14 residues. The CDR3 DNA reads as TGCAGTGCTAATCGCGGAGGCTCCTACAATGAGCAGTTCTTC. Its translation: CSANRGGSYNEQFF.

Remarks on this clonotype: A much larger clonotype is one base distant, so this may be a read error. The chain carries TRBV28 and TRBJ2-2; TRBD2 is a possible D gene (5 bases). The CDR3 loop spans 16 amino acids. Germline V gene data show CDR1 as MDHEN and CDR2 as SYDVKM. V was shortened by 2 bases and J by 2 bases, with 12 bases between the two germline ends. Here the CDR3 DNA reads TGTGCCAGCAGTTTAGAGCGGCCTTTCAACACCGGGGAGCTGTTTTTT. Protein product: CASSLERPFNTGELFF.

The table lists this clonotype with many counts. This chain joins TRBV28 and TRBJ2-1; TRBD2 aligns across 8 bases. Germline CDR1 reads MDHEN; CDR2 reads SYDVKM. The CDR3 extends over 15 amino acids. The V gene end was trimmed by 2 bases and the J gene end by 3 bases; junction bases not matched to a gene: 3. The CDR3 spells CASSLGGRLYNEQFF. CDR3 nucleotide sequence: TGTGCCAGCAGTTTAGGCGGGAGGCTCTACAATGAGCAGTTCTTC.

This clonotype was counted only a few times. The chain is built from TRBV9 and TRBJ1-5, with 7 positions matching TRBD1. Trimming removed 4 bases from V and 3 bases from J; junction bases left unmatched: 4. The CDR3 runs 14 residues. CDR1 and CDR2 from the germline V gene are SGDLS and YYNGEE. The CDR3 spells CASSKGQLNQPQHF. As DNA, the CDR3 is TGTGCCAGCAGCAAGGGACAGCTCAATCAGCCCCAGCATTTT.

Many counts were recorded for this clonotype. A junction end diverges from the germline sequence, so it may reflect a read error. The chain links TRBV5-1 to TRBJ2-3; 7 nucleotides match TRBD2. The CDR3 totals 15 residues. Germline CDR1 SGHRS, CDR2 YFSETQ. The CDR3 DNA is TGTGCCAGCAGCTTAGTGGGGGGGAGCACAGATACGCAGTATTTT. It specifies CASSLVGGSTDTQYF.

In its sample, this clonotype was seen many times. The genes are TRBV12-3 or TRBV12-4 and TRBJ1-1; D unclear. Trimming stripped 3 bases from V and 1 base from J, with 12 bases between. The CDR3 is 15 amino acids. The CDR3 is CASSFNFGGNTEAFF. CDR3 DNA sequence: TGTGCCAGCAGTTTCAACTTCGGAGGGAACACTGAAGCTTTCTTT.

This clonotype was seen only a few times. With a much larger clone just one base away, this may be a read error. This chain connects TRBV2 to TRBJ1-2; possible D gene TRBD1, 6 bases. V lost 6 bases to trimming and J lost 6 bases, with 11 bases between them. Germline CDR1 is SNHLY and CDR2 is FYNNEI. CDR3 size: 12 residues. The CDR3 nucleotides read TGTGCCAGCAGAACAGGGTTACATGGCTACACCTTC. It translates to CASRTGLHGYTF.

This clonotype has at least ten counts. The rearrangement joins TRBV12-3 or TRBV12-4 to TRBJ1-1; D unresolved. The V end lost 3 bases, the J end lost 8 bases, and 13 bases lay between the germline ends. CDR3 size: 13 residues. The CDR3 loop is CASSLTQAEEAFF. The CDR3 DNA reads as TGTGCCAGCAGTTTGACTCAGGCGGAAGAAGCTTTCTTT.

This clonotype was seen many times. The chain's CDR3 is CASSSGQGLNYGYTF. The CDR3 DNA reads TGTGCCAGCAGTTCCGGACAGGGCCTGAACTATGGCTACACCTTC. The chain recombines TRBV12-3 or TRBV12-4 with TRBJ1-2, with 8 bases that match TRBD1. This CDR3 is 15 amino acids long. With V trimmed by 4 bases and J by 2 bases, 6 bases remained unmatched.

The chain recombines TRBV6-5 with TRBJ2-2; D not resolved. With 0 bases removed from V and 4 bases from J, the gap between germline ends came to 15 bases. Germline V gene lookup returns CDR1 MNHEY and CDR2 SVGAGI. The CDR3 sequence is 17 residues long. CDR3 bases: TGTGCCAGCAGTTACTCGAAGCCGCAGGAACTCACCGGGGAGCTGTTTTTT. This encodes CASSYSKPQELTGELFF.

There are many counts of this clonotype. Here the CDR3 DNA reads TGTGCCCGAGGGGCTAGCGGGAGGGCCAACACCGGGGAGCTGTTTTTT. Translating it yields CARGASGRANTGELFF. The rearrangement joins TRBV30 to TRBJ2-2, with TRBD2 identical over 12 bases. Trimming took 8 bases from V and 2 from J; bases not matched to a gene: 9. Germline loops: CDR1 GTSNPN, CDR2 SVGIG (reference sequence). CDR3 length: 16 amino acids.

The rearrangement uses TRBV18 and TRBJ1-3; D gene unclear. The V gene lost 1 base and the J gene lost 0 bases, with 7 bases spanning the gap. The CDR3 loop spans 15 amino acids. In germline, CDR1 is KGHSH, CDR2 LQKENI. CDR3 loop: CASSPRIHSGNTIYF. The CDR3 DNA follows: TGTGCCAGCTCACCACGTATTCACTCTGGAAACACCATATATTTT.

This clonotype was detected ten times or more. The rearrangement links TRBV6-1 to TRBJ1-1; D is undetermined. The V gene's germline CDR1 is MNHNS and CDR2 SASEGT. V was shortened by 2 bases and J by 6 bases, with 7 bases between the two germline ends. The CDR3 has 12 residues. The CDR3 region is CASSEWSSEAFF. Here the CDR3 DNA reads TGTGCCAGCAGTGAATGGTCCTCTGAAGCTTTCTTT.

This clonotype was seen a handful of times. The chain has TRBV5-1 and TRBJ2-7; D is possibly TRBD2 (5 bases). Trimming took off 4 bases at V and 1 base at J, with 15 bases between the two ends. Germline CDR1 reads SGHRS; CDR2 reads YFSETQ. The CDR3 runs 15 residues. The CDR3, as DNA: TGCGCCAGCAGCCCCACCAGTGCGGGTTCCTACGAGCAGTACTTC. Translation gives CASSPTSAGSYEQYF. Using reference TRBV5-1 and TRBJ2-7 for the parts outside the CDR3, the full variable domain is KAGVTQTPRYLIKTRGQQVTLSCSPISGHRSVSWYQQTPGQGLQFLFEYFSETQRNKGNFPGRFSGRQFSNSRSEMNVSTLELGDSALYLCASSPTSAGSYEQYFGPGTRLTVT.

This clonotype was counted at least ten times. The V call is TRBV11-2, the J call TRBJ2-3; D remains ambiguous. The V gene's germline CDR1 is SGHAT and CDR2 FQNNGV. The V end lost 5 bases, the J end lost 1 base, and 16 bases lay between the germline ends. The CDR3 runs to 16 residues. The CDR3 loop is CASSPALRVRTDTQYF. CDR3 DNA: TGTGCCAGCAGCCCGGCCTTACGGGTTCGCACAGATACGCAGTATTTT.

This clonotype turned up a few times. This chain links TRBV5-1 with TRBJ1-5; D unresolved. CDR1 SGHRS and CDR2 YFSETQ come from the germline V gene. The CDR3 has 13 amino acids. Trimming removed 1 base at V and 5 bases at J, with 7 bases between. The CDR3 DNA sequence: TGCGCCAGCAGCTTGATGCCGGATCAGCCCCAGCATTTT. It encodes CASSLMPDQPQHF.

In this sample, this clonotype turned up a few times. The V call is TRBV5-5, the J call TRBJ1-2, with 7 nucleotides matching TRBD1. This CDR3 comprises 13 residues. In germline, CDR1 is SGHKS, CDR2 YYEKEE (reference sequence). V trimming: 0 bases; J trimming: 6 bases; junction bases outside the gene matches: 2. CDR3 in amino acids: CASSLGDSHGYTF. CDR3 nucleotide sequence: TGTGCCAGCAGCTTGGGGGACAGCCATGGCTACACCTTC.

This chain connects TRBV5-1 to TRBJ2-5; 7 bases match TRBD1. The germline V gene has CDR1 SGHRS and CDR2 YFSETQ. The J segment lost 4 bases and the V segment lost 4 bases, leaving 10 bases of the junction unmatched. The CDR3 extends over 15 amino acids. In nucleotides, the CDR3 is TGCGCCAGCAGCACCTCAAACCGACAGGGAGAGACCCAGTACTTC. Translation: CASSTSNRQGETQYF. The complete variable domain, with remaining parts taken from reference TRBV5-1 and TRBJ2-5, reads KAGVTQTPRYLIKTRGQQVTLSCSPISGHRSVSWYQQTPGQGLQFLFEYFSETQRNKGNFPGRFSGRQFSNSRSEMNVSTLELGDSALYLCASSTSNRQGETQYFGPGTRLLVL.

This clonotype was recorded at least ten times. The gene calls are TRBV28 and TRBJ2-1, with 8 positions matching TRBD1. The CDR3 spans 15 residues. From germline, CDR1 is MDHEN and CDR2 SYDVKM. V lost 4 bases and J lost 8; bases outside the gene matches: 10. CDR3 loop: CASSSIGQGADEQFF. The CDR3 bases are TGTGCCAGCAGTTCCATTGGGCAGGGGGCCGATGAGCAGTTCTTC.

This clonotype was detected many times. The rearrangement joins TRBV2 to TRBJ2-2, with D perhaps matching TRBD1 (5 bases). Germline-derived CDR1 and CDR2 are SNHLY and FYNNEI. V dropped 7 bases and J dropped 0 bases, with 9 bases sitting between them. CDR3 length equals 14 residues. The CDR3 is CASKKQANTGELFF. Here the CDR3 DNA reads TGTGCCAGCAAGAAACAGGCGAACACCGGGGAGCTGTTTTTT. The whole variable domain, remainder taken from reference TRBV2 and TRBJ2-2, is EPEVTQTPSHQVTQMGQEVILRCVPISNHLYFYWYRQILGQKVEFLVSFYNNEISEKSEIFDDQFSVERPDGSNFTLKIRSTKLEDSAMYFCASKKQANTGELFFGEGSRLTVL.

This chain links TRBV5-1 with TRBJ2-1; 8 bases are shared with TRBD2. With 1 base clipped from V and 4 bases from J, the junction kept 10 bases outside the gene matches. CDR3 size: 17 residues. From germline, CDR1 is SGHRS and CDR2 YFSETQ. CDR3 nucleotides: TGCGCCAGCAGCTTGAAACCGGGACTAGGGCCTTACAATGAGCAGTTCTTC. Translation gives CASSLKPGLGPYNEQFF. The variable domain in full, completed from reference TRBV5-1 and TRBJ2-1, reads KAGVTQTPRYLIKTRGQQVTLSCSPISGHRSVSWYQQTPGQGLQFLFEYFSETQRNKGNFPGRFSGRQFSNSRSEMNVSTLELGDSALYLCASSLKPGLGPYNEQFFGPGTRLTVL.

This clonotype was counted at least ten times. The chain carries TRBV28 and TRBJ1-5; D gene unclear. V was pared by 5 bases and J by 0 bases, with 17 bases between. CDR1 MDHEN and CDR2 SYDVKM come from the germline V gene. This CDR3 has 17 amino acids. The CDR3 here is CASSGPRGAYSNQPQHF. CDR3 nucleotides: TGTGCCAGCAGTGGACCCCGCGGAGCATATAGCAATCAGCCCCAGCATTTT.

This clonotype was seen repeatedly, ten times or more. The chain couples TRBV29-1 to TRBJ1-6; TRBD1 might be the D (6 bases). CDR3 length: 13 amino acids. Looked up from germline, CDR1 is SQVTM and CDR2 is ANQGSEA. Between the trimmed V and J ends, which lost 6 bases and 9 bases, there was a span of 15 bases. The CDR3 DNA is TGCAGCGTGTCCCCAGGGGATGGTTCACCCCTCCACTTT. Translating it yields CSVSPGDGSPLHF.

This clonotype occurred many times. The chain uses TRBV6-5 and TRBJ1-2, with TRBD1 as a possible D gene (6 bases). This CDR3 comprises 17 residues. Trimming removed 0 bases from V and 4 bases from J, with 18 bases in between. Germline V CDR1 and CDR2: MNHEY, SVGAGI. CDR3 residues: CASSYSSPAGGRYGYTF. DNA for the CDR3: TGTGCCAGCAGTTACTCGTCACCCGCGGGGGGCCGCTATGGCTACACCTTC.

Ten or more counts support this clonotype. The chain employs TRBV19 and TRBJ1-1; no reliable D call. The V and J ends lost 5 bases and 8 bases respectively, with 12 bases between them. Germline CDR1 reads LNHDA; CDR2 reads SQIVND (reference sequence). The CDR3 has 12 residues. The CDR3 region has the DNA TGTGCCAGTAGTCCTCCCGCGGTCGAAGCTTTCTTT. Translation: CASSPPAVEAFF.

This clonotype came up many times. This CDR3 reads CASSLVGQGGQPQHF. In DNA, the CDR3 is TGTGCCAGCAGCTTAGTAGGGCAGGGTGGACAGCCCCAGCATTTT. This chain joins TRBV7-2 and TRBJ1-5, with a possible D match to TRBD1 (5 bases). There are 15 residues in the CDR3. V dropped 1 base and J dropped 7 bases, with 14 bases sitting between them. Germline V gene data show CDR1 as SGHTA and CDR2 as FQGNSA.

The CDR3 coding sequence is TGCGCCAGCAGCCGGGGGGATCAATCGGATACGCAGTATTTT. It yields the protein CASSRGDQSDTQYF. The rearrangement links TRBV5-1 to TRBJ2-3, with TRBD2 matching 7 bases. V was pared by 4 bases and J by 6 bases, with 8 bases of the junction left unmatched. CDR3 length: 14 residues. CDR1 and CDR2 from the germline V gene are SGHRS and YFSETQ.

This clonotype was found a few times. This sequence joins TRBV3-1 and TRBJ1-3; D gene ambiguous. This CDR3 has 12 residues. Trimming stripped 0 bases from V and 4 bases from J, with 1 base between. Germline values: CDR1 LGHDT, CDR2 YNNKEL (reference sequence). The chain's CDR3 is CASSQEGNTIYF. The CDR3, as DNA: TGTGCCAGCAGCCAAGAAGGAAACACCATATATTTT.

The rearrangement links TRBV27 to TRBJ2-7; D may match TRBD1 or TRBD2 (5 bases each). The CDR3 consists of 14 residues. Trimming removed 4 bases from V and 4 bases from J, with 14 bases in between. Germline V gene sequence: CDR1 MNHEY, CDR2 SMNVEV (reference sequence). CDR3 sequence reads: CASSSTTGAYEQYF. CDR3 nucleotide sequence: TGTGCCAGCAGTTCGACGACCGGGGCTTACGAGCAGTACTTC.

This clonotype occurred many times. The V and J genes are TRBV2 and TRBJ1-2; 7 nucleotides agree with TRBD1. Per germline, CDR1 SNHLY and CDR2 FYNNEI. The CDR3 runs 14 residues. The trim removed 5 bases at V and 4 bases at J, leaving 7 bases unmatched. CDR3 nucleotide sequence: TGTGCCAGCAGTCGGGACAGCCCGCTCTATGGCTACACCTTC. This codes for CASSRDSPLYGYTF.